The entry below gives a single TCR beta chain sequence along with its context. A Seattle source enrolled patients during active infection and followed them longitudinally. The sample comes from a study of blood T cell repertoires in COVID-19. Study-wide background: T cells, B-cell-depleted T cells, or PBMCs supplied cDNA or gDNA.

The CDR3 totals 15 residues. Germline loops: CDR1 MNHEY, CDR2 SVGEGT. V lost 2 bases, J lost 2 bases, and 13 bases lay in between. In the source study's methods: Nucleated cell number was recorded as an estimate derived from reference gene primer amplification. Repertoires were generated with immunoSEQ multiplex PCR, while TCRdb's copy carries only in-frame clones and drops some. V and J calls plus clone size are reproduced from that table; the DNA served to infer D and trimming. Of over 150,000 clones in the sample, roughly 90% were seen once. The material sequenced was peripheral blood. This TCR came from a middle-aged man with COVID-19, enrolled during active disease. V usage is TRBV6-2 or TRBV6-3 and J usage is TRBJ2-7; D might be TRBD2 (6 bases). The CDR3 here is CASSYLAGIPYEQYF. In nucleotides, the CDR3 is TGTGCCAGCAGTTACCTGGCGGGGATTCCCTACGAGCAGTACTTC.